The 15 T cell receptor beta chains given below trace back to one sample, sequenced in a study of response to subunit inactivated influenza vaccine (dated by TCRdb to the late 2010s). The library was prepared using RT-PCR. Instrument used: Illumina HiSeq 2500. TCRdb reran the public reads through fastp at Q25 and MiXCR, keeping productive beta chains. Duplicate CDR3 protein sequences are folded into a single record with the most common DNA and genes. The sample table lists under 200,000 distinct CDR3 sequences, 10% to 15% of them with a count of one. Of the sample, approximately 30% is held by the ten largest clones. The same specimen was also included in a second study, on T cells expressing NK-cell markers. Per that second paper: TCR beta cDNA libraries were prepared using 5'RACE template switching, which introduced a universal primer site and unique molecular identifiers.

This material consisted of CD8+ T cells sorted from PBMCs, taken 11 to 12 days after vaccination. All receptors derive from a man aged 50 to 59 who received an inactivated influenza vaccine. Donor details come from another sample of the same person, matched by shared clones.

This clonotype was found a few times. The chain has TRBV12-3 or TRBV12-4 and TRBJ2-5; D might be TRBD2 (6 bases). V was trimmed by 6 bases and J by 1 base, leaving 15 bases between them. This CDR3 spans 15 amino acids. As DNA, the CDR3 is TGTGCCAGCAGGGGGACTTTCCAGGGCCAAGAGACCCAGTACTTC. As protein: CASRGTFQGQETQYF.

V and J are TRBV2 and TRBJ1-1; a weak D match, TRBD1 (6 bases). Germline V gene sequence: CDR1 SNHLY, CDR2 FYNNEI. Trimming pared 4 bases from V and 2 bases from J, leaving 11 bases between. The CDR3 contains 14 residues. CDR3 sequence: CASSGTGLNTEAFF. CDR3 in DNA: TGTGCCAGCAGTGGAACAGGGTTAAACACTGAAGCTTTCTTT.

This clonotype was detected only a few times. CDR3 nucleotides: TGTGCCAGCAGCCCATCAGCCAACACCGGGGAGCTGTTTTTT. It specifies CASSPSANTGELFF. The V gene is TRBV3-1, the J gene TRBJ2-2, with D uncertain. V was pared by 4 bases and J by 2 bases, with 8 bases between. The CDR3 consists of 14 residues. The germline CDR1 and CDR2 sequences are LGHDT and YNNKEL (reference sequence).

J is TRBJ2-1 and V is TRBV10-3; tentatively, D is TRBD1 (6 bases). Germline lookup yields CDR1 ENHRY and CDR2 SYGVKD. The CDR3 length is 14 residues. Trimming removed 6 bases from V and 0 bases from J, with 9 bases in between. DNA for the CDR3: TGTGCCATCAGAGGGGGTAGCTCCTACAATGAGCAGTTCTTC. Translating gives CAIRGGSSYNEQFF.

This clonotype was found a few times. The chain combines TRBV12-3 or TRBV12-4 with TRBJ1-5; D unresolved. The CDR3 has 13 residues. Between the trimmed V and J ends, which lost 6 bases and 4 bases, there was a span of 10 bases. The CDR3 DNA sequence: TGTGCCAGCAGCCCTGCGGGGAATCAGCCCCAGCATTTT. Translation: CASSPAGNQPQHF.

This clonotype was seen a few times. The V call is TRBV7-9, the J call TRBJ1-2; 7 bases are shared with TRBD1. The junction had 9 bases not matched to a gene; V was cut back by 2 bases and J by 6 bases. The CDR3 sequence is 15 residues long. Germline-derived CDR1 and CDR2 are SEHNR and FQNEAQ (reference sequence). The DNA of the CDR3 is TGTGCCAGCAGCTTAAGTTGGACAGGAGCGGATGGCTACACCTTC. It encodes CASSLSWTGADGYTF.

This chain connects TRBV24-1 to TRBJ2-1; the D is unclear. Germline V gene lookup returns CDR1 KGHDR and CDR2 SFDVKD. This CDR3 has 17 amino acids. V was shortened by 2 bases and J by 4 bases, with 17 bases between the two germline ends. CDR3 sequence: CATSDSRLAEQYNEQFF. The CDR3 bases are TGTGCCACCAGTGATTCTAGGCTGGCGGAACAGTACAATGAGCAGTTCTTC.

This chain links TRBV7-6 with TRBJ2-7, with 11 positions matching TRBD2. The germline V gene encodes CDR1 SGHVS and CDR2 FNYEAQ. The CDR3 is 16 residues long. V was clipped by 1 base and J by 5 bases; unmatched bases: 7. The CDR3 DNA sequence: TGTGCCAGCAGCTTAGAAACTAGCGGGAGTCCCCACGAGCAGTACTTC. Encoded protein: CASSLETSGSPHEQYF.

The CDR3 spells CASSLWRDFEQYF. CDR3 coding DNA: TGTGCCAGCAGTTTATGGCGGGACTTCGAGCAGTACTTC. V usage is TRBV12-3 or TRBV12-4 and J usage is TRBJ2-7, with a possible D match to TRBD2 (6 bases). The V end was cut by 2 bases, the J end by 6 bases, with 11 bases between. The CDR3 runs to 13 residues.

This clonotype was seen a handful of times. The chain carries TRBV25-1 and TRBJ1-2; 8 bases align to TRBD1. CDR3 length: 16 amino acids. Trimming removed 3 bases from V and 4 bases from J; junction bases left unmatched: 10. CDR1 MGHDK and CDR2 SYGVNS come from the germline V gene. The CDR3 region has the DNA TGTGCCAGCAGTGACTGGGGGCAGGGGGCAGGCTATGGCTACACCTTC. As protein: CASSDWGQGAGYGYTF.

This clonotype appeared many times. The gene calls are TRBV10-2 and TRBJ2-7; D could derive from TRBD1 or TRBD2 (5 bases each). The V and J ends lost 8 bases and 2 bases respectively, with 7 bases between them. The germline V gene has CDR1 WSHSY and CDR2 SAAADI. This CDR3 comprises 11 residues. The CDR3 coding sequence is TGCGCCAGCCAGGGACCCTACGAGCAGTACTTC. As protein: CASQGPYEQYF.

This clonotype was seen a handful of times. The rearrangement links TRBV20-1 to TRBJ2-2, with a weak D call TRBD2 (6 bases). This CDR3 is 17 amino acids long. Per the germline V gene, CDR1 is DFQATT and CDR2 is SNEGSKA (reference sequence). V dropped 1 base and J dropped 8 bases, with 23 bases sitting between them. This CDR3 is CSARAWAYGEDLGELFF. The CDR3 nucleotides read TGCAGTGCTAGAGCCTGGGCCTACGGGGAGGACCTGGGGGAGCTGTTTTTT.

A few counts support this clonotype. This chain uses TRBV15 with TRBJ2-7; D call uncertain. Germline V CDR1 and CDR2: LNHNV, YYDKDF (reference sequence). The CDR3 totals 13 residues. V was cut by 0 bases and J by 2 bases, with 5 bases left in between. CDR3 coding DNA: TGTGCCACCAGCAGAGATGGGACCTACGAGCAGTACTTC. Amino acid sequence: CATSRDGTYEQYF. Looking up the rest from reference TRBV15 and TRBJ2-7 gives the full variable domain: DAMVIQNPRYQVTQFGKPVTLSCSQTLNHNVMYWYQQKSSQAPKLLFHYYDKDFNNEADTPDNFQSRRPNTSFCFLDIRSPGLGDTAMYLCATSRDGTYEQYFGPGTRLTVT.

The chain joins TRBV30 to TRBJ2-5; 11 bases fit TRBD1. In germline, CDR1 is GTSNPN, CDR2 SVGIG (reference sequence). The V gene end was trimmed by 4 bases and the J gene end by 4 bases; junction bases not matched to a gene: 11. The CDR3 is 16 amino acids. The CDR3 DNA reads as TGTGCCTGGACCCTTGGACAGGGGGCAGCTCGAGAGACCCAGTACTTC. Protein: CAWTLGQGAARETQYF.

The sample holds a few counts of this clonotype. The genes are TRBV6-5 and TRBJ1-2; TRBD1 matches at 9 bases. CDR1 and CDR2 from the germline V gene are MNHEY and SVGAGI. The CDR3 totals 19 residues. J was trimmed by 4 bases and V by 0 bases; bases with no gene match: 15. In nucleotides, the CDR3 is TGTGCCAGCAGTTACTCCGGGACAGGGAGTTTTTTAGGATCCTATGGCTACACCTTC. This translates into CASSYSGTGSFLGSYGYTF.